This entry features one T cell receptor beta chain sequence. The data are from a study of blood T cell repertoires in COVID-19. About the study: Whether acute or convalescent, the COVID-19 samples came from the United States, Italy and Spain. T cells, B-cell-depleted T cells, or PBMCs supplied cDNA or gDNA.

In the authors' methods: By means of reference gene primer amplification, nucleated cell counts were estimated. Generated by immunoSEQ multiplex PCR, the TCRdb table keeps only in-frame clones and is missing some. V, J and clone size were drawn from that table, and D and trimming were deduced from the DNA. Of tens of thousands of clones listed, roughly 87% are singletons. Sequencing input: peripheral blood. The origin of this receptor is a man between 45 and 60 years old with active or convalescent COVID-19.

For the CDR3, the DNA is TGTGCCAGCAGCTCAACAGGGATGGGTCAGCCCCAGCATTTT. Its protein is CASSSTGMGQPQHF. The V call is TRBV27, the J call TRBJ1-5, with D perhaps matching TRBD1 (6 bases). Germline V gene lookup returns CDR1 MNHEY and CDR2 SMNVEV (reference sequence). The V and J ends lost 6 bases and 6 bases respectively, with 15 bases between them. CDR3 length: 14 amino acids.